This T cell receptor beta chain was observed in a study of blood T cell repertoires in COVID-19. Study in general: Collection of acute and convalescent COVID-19 samples took place in the United States, Italy and Spain.

Original methodology: For nucleated cells, counts were estimated from reference gene primer amplification. Generated by immunoSEQ multiplex PCR, the TCRdb table keeps only in-frame clones and is missing some. Clone size and the V and J calls come from that table; the DNA yielded D and trimming. The sample includes roughly 200,000 clones, 80% to 85% seen only once; the top ten take 4.4%. The CDR3 sequence is 19 residues long. The trim removed 2 bases at V and 4 bases at J, leaving 13 bases unmatched. CDR1 is LGHNA, CDR2 YSLEER, per germline. The sequence was obtained from a man between 50 and 59 years old with active or convalescent COVID-19. Sequenced input: peripheral blood. The genes are TRBV4-3 and TRBJ2-4, with 11 positions matching TRBD2. The CDR3 spells CASSQTQGLAGGLKNIQYF. The CDR3 DNA reads as TGCGCCAGCAGCCAAACACAAGGTCTAGCGGGGGGTTTGAAAAACATTCAGTACTTC.